The T cell receptor (beta chain) under discussion was sequenced for a study of blood T cell repertoires in COVID-19 (TCRdb year 2020). Regarding the complete study: Samples from collaborators originated in the United States, Italy and Spain and spanned both the acute and convalescent phases of COVID-19. The prospective study material was composed of cDNA or gDNA derived from T cells, B-cell-depleted T cells, or PBMCs. Subjects who had been exposed to COVID-19, were actively infected with it, or had recovered from it provided the deeply sampled blood TCRbeta repertoires that made up the dataset. The repertoires were released in a freely available public database intended as a resource for research on the immune response to SARS-CoV-2. The samples were drawn from two sources: the first 160 participants of the ongoing ImmuneRACE study, and 1,000 to 1,500 subjects contributed by 6 global collaborators. The sample metadata nearly always contained a de-identified subject ID, COVID-19 status, age in years and sex. Where available, HLA class I and class II types were taken from metadata supplied by the sample provider and were not determined by assay-based typing.

Whole blood was collected in K2EDTA tubes by collaborating institutions according to the institutions' own protocols. For TCRbeta analysis, collaborators shipped samples as frozen whole blood, isolated PBMCs, or DNA extracted from either of those sample types. As regards this clone: Its antigen is not yet known. There are no base qualities to consult, and no much larger clone falls within one base.

Broad study findings and their caveats: Clinical and demographic metadata were provided uncurated, with the amount varying by source and participant.

The CDR3 spans 15 residues, from the cysteine through the phenylalanine. Kept here is only the CDR3 DNA, which spans 45 bases and is read in frame from base 1. Trimming costs V 0 bases and J 6 bases, and their ends lie 15 bases apart. The germline V gene sets CDR1 to SGHRS and CDR2 to YFSETQ. TCRbeta CDR3 regions were amplified from genomic DNA using the immunoSEQ Assay, a bias-controlled multiplex PCR. The authors' analysis ran thus. The number of nucleated cells in each sample was estimated by amplification of reference gene primers within the assay. Sequence reads were collapsed and filtered to measure the absolute abundance of every unique TCRbeta CDR3 rearrangement. For each sample, productive Simpson clonality was calculated as the square root of Simpson's diversity index across productive rearrangements. Here the immuneACCESS table is served through TCRdb, limited to in-frame sequences with V and J called. Missing clones are a known gap in these copies; in checked studies unresolved V genes cover under half, and the rest lacks a known reason. V, J and clone size reflect that table, while D and trimming were determined from the DNA. The sample table shows over 300,000 clones, and around 91% are seen once. The top ten constitute 6.5% of the sample.

This clonotype was sampled from a man younger than 30 with active or convalescent COVID-19. The chain was built from TRBV5-1 and TRBJ1-1, with a tentative D gene TRBD1 over 5 matching bases. Input material: peripheral blood. The DNA sequence is TGCGCCAGCAGCTTGGTTTTGGGGCAGATCGCTGAAGCTTTCTTT. The encoded protein is CASSLVLGQIAEAFF.